These 31 T cell receptor beta chains came from one sample sequenced in a study of cytomegalovirus exposure and HLA in healthy donors. The primer mix had 60 Vbeta and 13 Jbeta primers. Method: immunoSEQ multiplex PCR; TCRdb's copy keeps in-frame clones and lacks some. The sample shows tens of thousands of clones, 60% to 80% of them seen only once. Sequencing was carried out using PBMCs. The receptor source for this set is a woman between 40 and 55 years old in good health and CMV-seropositive.

This clone was observed a few times. At one end the junction does not follow the germline gene, possibly because of a read error. The sample carries other DNA sequences with the same CDR3. This chain uses TRBV5-1 with TRBJ2-3, with D perhaps TRBD1 (7 bases). Germline assignment: CDR1 SGHRS and CDR2 YFSETQ. This CDR3 has 14 residues. The CDR3 sequence: CASSLEGATDTQYF. The CDR3 DNA is TGTGCCAGCAGCTTGGAGGGGGCCACAGATACGCAGTATTTT.

V is TRBV30 and J is TRBJ1-1, with 9 bases matching TRBD1. There are 15 residues in the CDR3. Per the germline V gene, CDR1 is GTSNPN and CDR2 is SVGIG (reference sequence). J lost 5 bases, V lost 2 bases, and 9 bases had no gene match. CDR3: CAWSIRDRVRTEAFF. The CDR3 nucleotides read TGTGCCTGGAGTATCCGGGACAGGGTCCGGACTGAAGCTTTCTTT.

The rearrangement links TRBV19 to TRBJ1-1; 7 bases map to TRBD1. This CDR3 has 13 amino acids. V shed 4 bases and J 7 bases; nucleotides not matched to a gene: 6. Looked up from germline, CDR1 is LNHDA and CDR2 is SQIVND (reference sequence). CDR3 sequence: CASSRDSNFEAFF. CDR3 DNA: TGTGCCAGTAGTAGGGACAGCAACTTTGAAGCTTTCTTT.

J is TRBJ2-6 and V is TRBV2; a possible D gene is TRBD1 (5 bases). The germline CDR1 and CDR2 sequences are SNHLY and FYNNEI. The CDR3 runs 17 residues. V was shortened by 6 bases and J by 0 bases, with 15 bases between the two germline ends. As DNA, the CDR3 is TGTGCCAGCAGAGACAGAACGGGCCTCTCTGGGGCCAACGTCCTGACTTTC. Residues: CASRDRTGLSGANVLTF. Using reference TRBV2 and TRBJ2-6 for the parts outside the CDR3, the full variable domain is EPEVTQTPSHQVTQMGQEVILRCVPISNHLYFYWYRQILGQKVEFLVSFYNNEISEKSEIFDDQFSVERPDGSNFTLKIRSTKLEDSAMYFCASRDRTGLSGANVLTFGAGSRLTVL.

The chain links TRBV7-6 to TRBJ2-7, with TRBD1 matching 9 bases. The CDR3 sequence is 14 residues long. Germline values: CDR1 SGHVS, CDR2 FNYEAQ. J gave up 3 bases and V 3 bases, and 3 bases lay outside the gene matches. In nucleotides, the CDR3 is TGTGCCAGCAGCTTCTGGACAGGGGACTACGAGCAGTACTTC. It is translated as CASSFWTGDYEQYF.

This clone has a handful of counts. This sample also contains other DNA sequences that code for the same CDR3. J is TRBJ2-7 and V is TRBV4-3; D unresolved. Germline CDR1 is LGHNA and CDR2 is YSLEER. CDR3 length: 13 residues. V gave up 0 bases and J gave up 3 bases, with 6 bases separating them. The CDR3 reads CASSQDRGYEQYF. The CDR3 DNA sequence: TGCGCCAGCAGCCAAGATCGAGGCTACGAGCAGTACTTC.

The J gene is TRBJ2-1, the V gene TRBV15, with D perhaps TRBD1 (6 bases). Trimming pared 3 bases from V and 9 bases from J, leaving 24 bases between. The CDR3 is 17 residues long. Germline loops: CDR1 LNHNV, CDR2 YYDKDF (reference sequence). DNA for the CDR3: TGTGCCACCAGCAGGGCCTCGGACAGCCAATATGGGACTGAGCAGTTCTTC. This codes for CATSRASDSQYGTEQFF.

The rearrangement links TRBV10-1 to TRBJ1-1, with 7 bases identical to TRBD1. V shed 5 bases and J 7 bases; nucleotides not matched to a gene: 7. The V gene's germline CDR1 is WNHNN and CDR2 SYGVQD (reference sequence). There are 13 residues in the CDR3. CDR3 in amino acids: CASSSTGASEAFF. CDR3 nucleotides: TGCGCCAGCAGTTCTACAGGGGCGAGTGAAGCTTTCTTT.

The V gene is TRBV19, the J gene TRBJ1-1, with 7 bases fitting TRBD1. Germline V gene lookup returns CDR1 LNHDA and CDR2 SQIVND (reference sequence). This CDR3 spans 14 amino acids. V was pared by 4 bases and J by 6 bases, with 8 bases of the junction left unmatched. The CDR3 DNA follows: TGTGCCAGTAGTAATCACCAGGGGGACCCTGAAGCTTTCTTT. Translated: CASSNHQGDPEAFF. The variable domain in full, completed from reference TRBV19 and TRBJ1-1, reads DGGITQSPKYLFRKEGQNVTLSCEQNLNHDAMYWYRQDPGQGLRLIYYSQIVNDFQKGDIAEGYSVSREKKESFPLTVTSAQKNPTAFYLCASSNHQGDPEAFFGQGTRLTVV.

V is TRBV7-2 and J is TRBJ1-3; D unclear. This CDR3 contains 16 residues. Germline V lookup: CDR1 SGHTA, CDR2 FQGNSA. V gave up 3 bases and J gave up 0 bases, with 12 bases separating them. CDR3 DNA: TGTGCCAGCAGCTTGAAGTCACAGATCTCTGGAAACACCATATATTTT. It encodes CASSLKSQISGNTIYF.

V usage is TRBV14 and J usage is TRBJ2-3; D perhaps matches TRBD2 (5 bases). The germline V gene has CDR1 SGHDN and CDR2 FVKESK. Deletions cut 0 bases from V and 0 bases from J, with 16 bases between. CDR3 size: 18 residues. The DNA for the CDR3 is TGTGCCAGCAGCCAAGAATGGTGGTTCGGGGTCAGCACAGATACGCAGTATTTT. This gives the protein CASSQEWWFGVSTDTQYF.

With regard to this clone: In the same sample, other DNA sequences code for this CDR3. The chain carries TRBV5-1 and TRBJ2-3; 15 nucleotides align to TRBD2. CDR1 is SGHRS, CDR2 YFSETQ, per germline. CDR3 length: 18 amino acids. Trimming took 6 bases from V and 5 from J; bases not matched to a gene: 13. The CDR3 loop reads CASTSWRGGLAGGDTQYF. The CDR3 DNA is TGCGCCAGCACCTCCTGGCGGGGGGGACTAGCGGGGGGAGATACGCAGTATTTT.

The V gene is TRBV4-1, the J gene TRBJ2-7, with 7 bases identical to TRBD2. Looked up from germline, CDR1 is MGHRA and CDR2 is YSYEKL. With V trimmed by 0 bases and J by 3 bases, 8 bases remained unmatched. The CDR3 loop spans 16 amino acids. The CDR3: CASSQDSGGEIYEQYF. The CDR3 nucleotides are TGCGCCAGCAGCCAAGATTCGGGGGGAGAAATCTACGAGCAGTACTTC.

The CDR3 loop is CASSLGTVGAFF. CDR3 sequence (DNA): TGTGCCAGCAGCTTAGGGACAGTTGGGGCTTTCTTT. The chain uses TRBV7-2 and TRBJ1-1; tentatively, D is TRBD1 (6 bases). Germline lookup yields CDR1 SGHTA and CDR2 FQGNSA. Trimming took off 1 base at V and 11 bases at J, with 11 bases between the two ends. This CDR3 is built from 12 residues. Looking up the rest from reference TRBV7-2 and TRBJ1-1 gives the full variable domain: GAGVSQSPSNKVTEKGKDVELRCDPISGHTALYWYRQSLGQGLEFLIYFQGNSAPDKSGLPSDRFSAERTGGSVSTLTIQRTQQEDSAVYLCASSLGTVGAFFGQGTRLTVV.

Only a few counts were recorded for this clone. This chain links TRBV5-4 with TRBJ2-2; 10 bases are a match to TRBD1. Germline V lookup: CDR1 SGHNT, CDR2 YYREEE (reference sequence). The CDR3 loop spans 15 amino acids. V was clipped by 2 bases and J by 6 bases; unmatched bases: 4. CDR3 in amino acids: CASSLDRGRAGELFF. CDR3 DNA: TGTGCCAGCAGCTTAGACAGGGGGCGAGCCGGGGAGCTGTTTTTT.

This sequence joins TRBV7-3 and TRBJ2-1; TRBD2 matches at 13 bases. Germline V gives CDR1 SGHTA, CDR2 FQGTGA. The CDR3 is 15 amino acids. V lost 5 bases to trimming and J lost 5 bases; unmatched junction nucleotides: 3. Written as DNA, the CDR3 is TGTGCCAGCAGCAAGGGACTAGCGGGGAACAATGAGCAGTTCTTC. Protein product: CASSKGLAGNNEQFF.

In its sample, this clone was seen a few times. The V call is TRBV5-1, the J call TRBJ2-2, with 11 bases matching TRBD2. The CDR3 totals 15 residues. Germline CDR1 is SGHRS and CDR2 is YFSETQ. V lost 4 bases to trimming and J lost 6 bases; unmatched junction nucleotides: 5. The CDR3 nucleotides read TGCGCCAGCAGCCCCCTAGCGGGGGGCGCCGGGGAGCTGTTTTTT. It is translated as CASSPLAGGAGELFF.

This clone was seen only a few times. Sequence at one end of the junction differs from germline and may be a read error. The chain carries TRBV6-1 and TRBJ1-6; TRBD1 matches at 7 bases. CDR3 length: 16 amino acids. CDR1 and CDR2 (germline): MNHNS, SASEGT. Written as DNA, the CDR3 is TGTGCCATCAGTGACAGGGCAGGGCTTTTGGATTCACCCCTCCACTTT. Translation gives CAISDRAGLLDSPLHF.

The CDR3 DNA reads as TGTGCCACCAAGCCATACGAGCAGTACTTC. Amino acid sequence: CATKPYEQYF. The J gene is TRBJ2-7, the V gene TRBV2, with D unclear. The CDR3 sequence is 10 residues long. Trimming left V 10 bases short and J 4 bases short, with 8 bases between. Germline CDR1 and CDR2: SNHLY and FYNNEI.

Remarks on this clone: The sample contains more than one DNA sequence encoding this CDR3. V gene TRBV30 combines with J gene TRBJ1-1; possible D gene TRBD1, 6 bases. The CDR3 runs to 14 residues. Per the germline V gene, CDR1 is GTSNPN and CDR2 is SVGIG (reference sequence). V lost 1 base, J lost 5 bases, and 14 bases lay in between. CDR3 DNA: TGTGCCTGGAGTGAAGGGGGGGGAAATACTGAAGCTTTCTTT. This encodes CAWSEGGGNTEAFF. Full variable domain (rest looked up from reference TRBV30 and TRBJ1-1): SQTIHQWPATLVQPVGSPLSLECTVEGTSNPNLYWYRQAAGRGLQLLFYSVGIGQISSEVPQNLSASRPQDRQFILSSKKLLLSDSGFYLCAWSEGGGNTEAFFGQGTRLTVV.

This clone was seen a handful of times. The rearrangement joins TRBV30 to TRBJ2-7; no clear D. Trimming left V 1 base short and J 0 bases short, with 16 bases between. The germline V gene has CDR1 GTSNPN and CDR2 SVGIG (reference sequence). The CDR3 runs 16 residues. CDR3 nucleotides: TGTGCCTGGAGTGGGGCACGAATACTGAGCTCCTACGAGCAGTACTTC. As protein: CAWSGARILSSYEQYF.

The rearrangement uses TRBV30 and TRBJ1-2; weak D call: TRBD1 (5 bases). Trimming took 2 bases from V and 0 from J, leaving 10 bases between them. The CDR3 extends over 14 amino acids. CDR1 and CDR2 (germline): GTSNPN, SVGIG (reference sequence). The CDR3 sequence: CAWSTGKANYGYTF. In DNA form, the CDR3 reads TGTGCCTGGAGTACAGGCAAAGCTAACTATGGCTACACCTTC.

This sequence joins TRBV19 and TRBJ1-1, with TRBD1 as a possible D gene (6 bases). The CDR3 is 14 amino acids. V was trimmed by 5 bases and J by 1 base, leaving 11 bases between them. From germline, CDR1 is LNHDA and CDR2 SQIVND (reference sequence). CDR3 sequence: CASSSWGPNTEAFF. The CDR3 region has the DNA TGTGCCAGTAGTTCCTGGGGGCCGAACACTGAAGCTTTCTTT. Complete variable domain (other parts from reference TRBV19 and TRBJ1-1): DGGITQSPKYLFRKEGQNVTLSCEQNLNHDAMYWYRQDPGQGLRLIYYSQIVNDFQKGDIAEGYSVSREKKESFPLTVTSAQKNPTAFYLCASSSWGPNTEAFFGQGTRLTVV.

This clone was seen a single time. Here the CDR3 DNA reads TGTGCCAGTAGTATGACAGGGCTGGACAACTATGGCTACACCTTC. Its translation is CASSMTGLDNYGYTF. The genes are TRBV19 and TRBJ1-2; 7 bases map to TRBD1. J lost 2 bases, V lost 3 bases, and 6 bases had no gene match. The CDR3 is 15 amino acids. Germline V gene sequence: CDR1 LNHDA, CDR2 SQIVND (reference sequence).

This clone has a handful of counts. The chain recombines TRBV6-5 with TRBJ2-1; tentatively, D is TRBD2 (5 bases). CDR1 is MNHEY and CDR2 is SVGAGI in the germline V gene. This CDR3 is built from 15 residues. The V end was cut by 6 bases, the J end by 5 bases, with 17 bases between. The CDR3 bases are TGTGCCAGCAGCCCTCGAGCGGACCCCCACAATGAGCAGTTCTTC. Amino acid sequence: CASSPRADPHNEQFF.

The rearrangement joins TRBV4-3 to TRBJ2-2; perhaps TRBD2 as D (6 bases). CDR1 and CDR2 (germline): LGHNA, YSLEER. The CDR3 spans 16 residues. Trimming stripped 0 bases from V and 3 bases from J, with 11 bases between. The CDR3 bases are TGCGCCAGCAGCCAAGATGGGGGGATGGACACCGGGGAGCTGTTTTTT. Protein: CASSQDGGMDTGELFF.

The chain couples TRBV4-3 to TRBJ2-2; maybe TRBD1 (6 bases). Germline CDR1 reads LGHNA; CDR2 reads YSLEER. The CDR3 covers 16 residues. Trimming stripped 0 bases from V and 5 bases from J, with 13 bases between. This CDR3 is CASSQDSTGFTGELFF. Written as DNA, the CDR3 is TGCGCCAGCAGCCAAGATAGCACAGGGTTTACCGGGGAGCTGTTTTTT.

J is TRBJ1-1 and V is TRBV19, with 7 bases identical to TRBD1. After removal of 3 bases from V and 4 bases from J, the junction contained 2 bases not matched to a gene. The CDR3 runs to 13 residues. Germline V gives CDR1 LNHDA, CDR2 SQIVND (reference sequence). The CDR3 reads CASSINRGTEAFF. The CDR3 nucleotides read TGTGCCAGTAGTATCAACAGGGGCACTGAAGCTTTCTTT.

The chain employs TRBV6-6 and TRBJ1-5, with D perhaps TRBD1 (6 bases). CDR1 is MNHNY, CDR2 SVGAGI, per germline (reference sequence). This CDR3 spans 15 amino acids. Trimming pared 6 bases from V and 0 bases from J, leaving 12 bases between. CDR3 nucleotide sequence: TGTGCCAGCAGCCCTACAGGGAATAGCAATCAGCCCCAGCATTTT. Its protein product is CASSPTGNSNQPQHF.

This chain uses TRBV5-1 with TRBJ1-2, with 7 bases aligning to TRBD1. After removal of 3 bases from V and 4 bases from J, the junction contained 9 bases not matched to a gene. CDR1 is SGHRS, CDR2 YFSETQ, per germline. This CDR3 is built from 15 residues. CDR3 sequence (DNA): TGCGCCAGCAGCTCTTCACAGGGGCGCGTCTATGGCTACACCTTC. Translating it yields CASSSSQGRVYGYTF.

The rearrangement uses TRBV6-5 and TRBJ1-2; a possible D gene is TRBD1 (6 bases). From germline, CDR1 is MNHEY and CDR2 SVGAGI. The CDR3 runs to 14 residues. V lost 7 bases to trimming and J lost 0 bases, with 12 bases between them. CDR3 sequence (DNA): TGTGCCAGCAAACAGGGTCCGGCTAACTATGGCTACACCTTC. Its translation: CASKQGPANYGYTF.